Listed below are T cell receptor beta chains from one sample, sequenced in a study of shared clonotypes between healthy human individuals. Repertoires were generated with immunoSEQ multiplex PCR, while TCRdb's copy carries only in-frame clones and drops some. Of about 1.1 million clones in the sample, approximately 77% were seen once. The specimen was memory CD4+ T cells from PBMCs. The receptors were gathered from a young man in good health. Some clones in this sample may be carry-over from other donors' samples. Each CDR3 is given with its conserved first and last residue. A D gene is named only where the DNA matches it firmly. Only some rows state a clone size, as once, few, many or a class for expanded clones.

V gene: TRBV6-1; J gene: TRBJ2-1; clone size: .; D gene: TRBD2; CDR3 protein: CASKLGLAGDNEQFF; CDR3 DNA: TGTGCCAGCAAATTGGGACTAGCGGGGGACAATGAGCAGTTCTTC
V gene: TRBV19; J gene: TRBJ1-3; clone size: once; D gene: .; CDR3 protein: CASSPSPGRRNTIYF; CDR3 DNA: TGTGCCAGTAGCCCGTCACCGGGACGGAGAAACACCATATATTTT
V gene: TRBV7-2; J gene: TRBJ2-7; clone size: .; D gene: .; CDR3 protein: CASKRDRLYEQYF; CDR3 DNA: TGTGCCAGCAAAAGAGACAGGCTCTACGAGCAGTACTTC
V gene: TRBV27; J gene: TRBJ2-7; clone size: .; D gene: TRBD1; CDR3 protein: CASSLMSGQGLIEQYF; CDR3 DNA: TGTGCCAGCAGTTTAATGTCGGGACAGGGGTTAATCGAGCAGTACTTC
V gene: TRBV30; J gene: TRBJ1-2; clone size: .; D gene: TRBD1; CDR3 protein: CAWAEGTATNYGYTF; CDR3 DNA: TGTGCCTGGGCCGAAGGGACAGCAACTAACTATGGCTACACCTTC
V gene: TRBV4-2; J gene: TRBJ2-2; clone size: few; D gene: .; CDR3 protein: CASSPRTGEGGELFF; CDR3 DNA: TGTGCCAGCAGCCCCCGGACTGGGGAAGGCGGGGAGCTGTTTTTT
V gene: TRBV2; J gene: TRBJ2-3; clone size: .; D gene: .; CDR3 protein: CASLGATSTDTQYF; CDR3 DNA: TGTGCCAGCCTTGGGGCTACTAGCACAGATACGCAGTATTTT
V gene: TRBV5-1; J gene: TRBJ1-4; clone size: .; D gene: TRBD1; CDR3 protein: CASSLAGQGREKLFF; CDR3 DNA: TGCGCCAGCAGCTTGGCGGGACAGGGGAGGGAAAAACTGTTTTTT
V gene: TRBV5-1; J gene: TRBJ2-7; clone size: .; D gene: .; CDR3 protein: CASSSEIGTEQYF; CDR3 DNA: TGCGCCAGCAGTTCCGAAATCGGTACAGAGCAGTACTTC
V gene: TRBV6-4; J gene: TRBJ2-5; clone size: .; D gene: .; CDR3 protein: CASSVTGRETQYF; CDR3 DNA: TGTGCCAGCAGTGTTACAGGGAGAGAGACCCAGTACTTC
V gene: TRBV7-9; J gene: TRBJ2-1; clone size: .; D gene: TRBD1; CDR3 protein: CASSQRQGINEQFF; CDR3 DNA: TGTGCCAGCAGCCAAAGACAGGGGATCAATGAGCAGTTCTTC
V gene: TRBV30; J gene: TRBJ2-1; clone size: .; D gene: .; CDR3 protein: CAWSVPGFSGTRINEQFF; CDR3 DNA: TGTGCCTGGAGTGTTCCCGGGTTCTCCGGGACCAGAATAAATGAGCAGTTCTTC
V gene: TRBV4-2; J gene: TRBJ2-1; clone size: .; D gene: TRBD2; CDR3 protein: CASSPATSGPNNEQFF; CDR3 DNA: TGTGCCAGCAGCCCCGCGACTAGCGGGCCGAACAATGAGCAGTTCTTC
V gene: TRBV6-1; J gene: TRBJ1-5; clone size: .; D gene: TRBD1; CDR3 protein: CASQWGQVNQPQHF; CDR3 DNA: TGTGCCAGCCAATGGGGACAGGTTAATCAGCCCCAGCATTTT
V gene: TRBV11-3; J gene: TRBJ2-1; clone size: .; D gene: .; CDR3 protein: CASSHPNMDLGEQFF; CDR3 DNA: TGTGCCAGCAGCCATCCCAATATGGATTTGGGTGAGCAGTTCTTC
V gene: TRBV9; J gene: TRBJ1-1; clone size: .; D gene: TRBD1; CDR3 protein: CASSSKLTGGNTEAFF; CDR3 DNA: TGTGCCAGCAGCTCCAAATTAACAGGGGGAAACACTGAAGCTTTCTTT